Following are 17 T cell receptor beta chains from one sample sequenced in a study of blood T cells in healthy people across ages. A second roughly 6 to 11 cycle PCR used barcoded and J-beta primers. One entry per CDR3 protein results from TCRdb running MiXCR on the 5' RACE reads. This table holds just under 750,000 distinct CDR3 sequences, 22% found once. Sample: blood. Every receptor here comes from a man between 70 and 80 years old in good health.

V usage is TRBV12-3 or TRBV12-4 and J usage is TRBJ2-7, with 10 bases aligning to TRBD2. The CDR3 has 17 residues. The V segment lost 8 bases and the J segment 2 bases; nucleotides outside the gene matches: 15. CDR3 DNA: TGTGCCAGCGCCTTCAGGATTAGCGGGGGGTCGACCTACGAGCAGTACTTC. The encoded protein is CASAFRISGGSTYEQYF.

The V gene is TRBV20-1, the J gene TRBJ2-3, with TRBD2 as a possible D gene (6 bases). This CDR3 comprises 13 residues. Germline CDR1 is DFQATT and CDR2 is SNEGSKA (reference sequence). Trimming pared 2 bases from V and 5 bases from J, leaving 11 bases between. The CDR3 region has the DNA TGCAGTGCTAGATACGGGCGGGGAGATACGCAGTATTTT. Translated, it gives CSARYGRGDTQYF.

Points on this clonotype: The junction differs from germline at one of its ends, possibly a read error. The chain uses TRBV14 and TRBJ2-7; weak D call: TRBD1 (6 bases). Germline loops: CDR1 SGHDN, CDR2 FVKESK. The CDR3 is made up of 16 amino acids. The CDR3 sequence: CAGSQDSTGSSYEQYF. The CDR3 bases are TGTGCCGGCAGCCAAGATAGTACAGGGAGTTCCTACGAGCAGTACTTC.

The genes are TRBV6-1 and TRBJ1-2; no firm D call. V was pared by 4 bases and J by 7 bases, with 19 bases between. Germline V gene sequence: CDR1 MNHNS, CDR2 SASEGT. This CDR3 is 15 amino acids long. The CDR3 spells CASSVVGRSSSGYTF. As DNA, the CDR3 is TGTGCCAGCAGTGTTGTAGGAAGGAGTTCGAGTGGCTACACCTTC.

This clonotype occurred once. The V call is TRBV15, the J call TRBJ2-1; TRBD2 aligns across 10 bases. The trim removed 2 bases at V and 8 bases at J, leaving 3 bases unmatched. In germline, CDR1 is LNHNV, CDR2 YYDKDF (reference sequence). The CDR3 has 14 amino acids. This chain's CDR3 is CATSRSGTSDEQFF. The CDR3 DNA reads TGTGCCACCAGCAGATCCGGGACTAGCGATGAGCAGTTCTTC.

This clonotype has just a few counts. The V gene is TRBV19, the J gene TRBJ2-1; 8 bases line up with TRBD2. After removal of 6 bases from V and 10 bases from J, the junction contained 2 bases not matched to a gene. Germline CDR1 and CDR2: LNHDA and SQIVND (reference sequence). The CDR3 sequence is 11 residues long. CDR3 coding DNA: TGTGCCAGTAGCGGGAGGGGAGAGCAGTTCTTC. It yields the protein CASSGRGEQFF.

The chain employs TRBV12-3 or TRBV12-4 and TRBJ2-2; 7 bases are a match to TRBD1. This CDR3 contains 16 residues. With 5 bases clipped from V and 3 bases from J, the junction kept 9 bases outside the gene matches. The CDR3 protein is CASSPGQTSYTGELFF. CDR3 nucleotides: TGTGCCAGCAGTCCGGGACAGACGAGCTACACCGGGGAGCTGTTTTTT.

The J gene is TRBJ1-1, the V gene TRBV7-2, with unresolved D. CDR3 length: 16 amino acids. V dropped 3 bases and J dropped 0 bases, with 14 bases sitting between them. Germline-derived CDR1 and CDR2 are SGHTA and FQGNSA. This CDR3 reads CASSFVGIGMNTEAFF. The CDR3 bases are TGTGCCAGCAGCTTCGTGGGCATCGGTATGAACACTGAAGCTTTCTTT.

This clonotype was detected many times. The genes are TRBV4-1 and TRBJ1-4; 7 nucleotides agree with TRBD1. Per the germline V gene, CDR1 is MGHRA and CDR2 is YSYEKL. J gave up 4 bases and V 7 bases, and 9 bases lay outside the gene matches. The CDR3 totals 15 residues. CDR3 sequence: CASTWDRAFNEKLFF. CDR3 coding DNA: TGCGCCAGCACCTGGGACAGAGCATTTAATGAAAAACTGTTTTTT.

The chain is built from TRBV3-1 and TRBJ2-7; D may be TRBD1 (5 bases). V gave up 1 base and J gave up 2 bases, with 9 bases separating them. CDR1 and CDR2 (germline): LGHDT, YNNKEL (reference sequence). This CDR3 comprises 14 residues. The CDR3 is CASSQGAGPYEQYF. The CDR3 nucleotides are TGTGCCAGCAGCCAAGGGGCAGGGCCCTACGAGCAGTACTTC.

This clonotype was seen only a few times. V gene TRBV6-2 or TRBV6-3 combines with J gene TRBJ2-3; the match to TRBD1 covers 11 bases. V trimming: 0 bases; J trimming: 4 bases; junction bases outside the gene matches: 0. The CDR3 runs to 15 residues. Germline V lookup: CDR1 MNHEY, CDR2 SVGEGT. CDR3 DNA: TGTGCCAGCAGTTACTCGGACAGGGGGCCAGATACGCAGTATTTT. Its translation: CASSYSDRGPDTQYF.

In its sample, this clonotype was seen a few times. CDR3 amino acids: CASSIGQGANQPQHF. The CDR3 nucleotides are TGTGCCAGTAGTATAGGGCAGGGGGCTAATCAGCCCCAGCATTTT. The chain carries TRBV19 and TRBJ1-5; 8 bases map to TRBD1. J was trimmed by 4 bases and V by 1 base; bases with no gene match: 3. The CDR3 has 15 amino acids. CDR1 and CDR2 (germline): LNHDA, SQIVND (reference sequence).

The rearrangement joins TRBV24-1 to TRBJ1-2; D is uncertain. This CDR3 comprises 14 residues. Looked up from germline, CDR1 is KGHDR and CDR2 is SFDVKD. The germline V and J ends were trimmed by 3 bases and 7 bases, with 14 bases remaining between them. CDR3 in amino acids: CATSDPGRRFGYTF. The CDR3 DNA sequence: TGTGCCACCAGTGATCCCGGGCGGCGATTTGGCTACACCTTC.

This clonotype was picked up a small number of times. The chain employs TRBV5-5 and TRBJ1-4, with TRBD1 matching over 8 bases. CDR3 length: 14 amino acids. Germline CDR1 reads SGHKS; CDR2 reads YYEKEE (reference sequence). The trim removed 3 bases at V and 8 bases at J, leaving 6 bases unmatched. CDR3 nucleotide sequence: TGTGCCAGCAGCTGGACAGGGTCAGGAGAAAAACTGTTTTTT. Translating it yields CASSWTGSGEKLFF.

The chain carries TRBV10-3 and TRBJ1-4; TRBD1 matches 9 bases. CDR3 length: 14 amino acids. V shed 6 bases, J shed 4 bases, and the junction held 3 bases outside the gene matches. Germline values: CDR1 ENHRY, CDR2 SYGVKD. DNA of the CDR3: TGTGCCATCAGCAGGACAGGGGATAATGAAAAACTGTTTTTT. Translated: CAISRTGDNEKLFF.

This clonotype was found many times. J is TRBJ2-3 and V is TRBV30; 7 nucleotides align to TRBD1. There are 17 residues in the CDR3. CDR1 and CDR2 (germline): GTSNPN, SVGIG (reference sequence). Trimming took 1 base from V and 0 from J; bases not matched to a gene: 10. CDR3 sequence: CAWSDTSTGLSTDTQYF. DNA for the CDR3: TGTGCCTGGAGTGACACCTCGACAGGGCTTAGCACAGATACGCAGTATTTT.

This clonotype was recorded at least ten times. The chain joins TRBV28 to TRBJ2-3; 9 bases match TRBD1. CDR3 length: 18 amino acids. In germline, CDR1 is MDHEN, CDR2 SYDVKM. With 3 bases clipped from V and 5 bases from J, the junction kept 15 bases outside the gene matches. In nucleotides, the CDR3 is TGTGCCAGCAGTTTTTTTAGGGGAGTGGGACAGGGAGTAGATACGCAGTATTTT. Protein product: CASSFFRGVGQGVDTQYF.